What follows are 13 T cell receptor beta chains derived from one specimen sequenced in a study of T cells in Graves' hyperthyroidism and ophthalmopathy. Researchers amplified the TCR beta CDR3 regions from RNA transcripts. HTBI primers were used for first-round RT-PCR of the TCR CDR3. TCRdb re-derived calls from the multiplex PCR reads in MiXCR, one entry per CDR3 protein. This table holds 490,000 or so distinct CDR3 sequences, around 43% found once. The sequenced sample was peripheral blood or thyroid tissue (not recorded which). Source of these receptors: an adult woman with Graves' disease, either hyperthyroidism or ophthalmopathy (not recorded which).

The chain carries TRBV20-1 and TRBJ2-7; D is unresolved. The germline CDR1 and CDR2 sequences are DFQATT and SNEGSKA (reference sequence). V gave up 3 bases and J gave up 3 bases, with 9 bases separating them. The CDR3 covers 12 residues. This chain's CDR3 is CSASSRIYEQYF. For the CDR3, the DNA is TGCAGTGCTAGTAGTCGGATCTACGAGCAGTACTTC.

J is TRBJ1-2 and V is TRBV20-1, with D possibly being TRBD1 (5 bases). V was shortened by 5 bases and J by 6 bases, with 28 bases between the two germline ends. Germline assignment: CDR1 DFQATT and CDR2 SNEGSKA (reference sequence). The CDR3 has 17 amino acids. The CDR3, as DNA: TGCAGTGCTGTCCCTAGCGGGAGGGCTCTAGGGGACGATGGCTACACCTTC. It codes for CSAVPSGRALGDDGYTF.

This chain connects TRBV29-1 to TRBJ1-2; perhaps TRBD1 as D (6 bases). The length of the CDR3 is 15 residues. Germline-derived CDR1 and CDR2 are SQVTM and ANQGSEA. The CDR3 is CTTTRDTSGDDGYTF. In nucleotides, the CDR3 is TGCACCACCACCCGGGACACTTCCGGGGACGATGGCTACACCTTC.

The chain links TRBV7-2 to TRBJ1-3; possible D gene TRBD1, 6 bases. The germline V and J ends were trimmed by 5 bases and 8 bases, with 22 bases remaining between them. This CDR3 spans 16 amino acids. Germline CDR1 and CDR2: SGHTA and FQGNSA. CDR3 sequence (DNA): TGTGCCAGCAGCGGTACACGGGGGGCAGGTTTGGACACCATATATTTT. This gives the protein CASSGTRGAGLDTIYF.

The chain links TRBV18 to TRBJ1-5; D is unclear. This CDR3 is 14 amino acids long. V dropped 2 bases and J dropped 5 bases, with 10 bases sitting between them. Germline V gives CDR1 KGHSH, CDR2 LQKENI. The CDR3 sequence is CASSPVAEYQPQHF. CDR3 coding DNA: TGTGCCAGCTCACCAGTTGCGGAGTATCAGCCCCAGCATTTT.

V is TRBV7-9 and J is TRBJ1-1; D is possibly TRBD1 (5 bases). The CDR3 runs to 14 residues. The V end was cut by 5 bases, the J end by 1 base, with 11 bases between. The germline gives CDR1 SEHNR, CDR2 FQNEAQ (reference sequence). CDR3 DNA sequence: TGTGCCAGCAGCCCGGGACGCAAGAACACTGAAGCTTTCTTT. As protein: CASSPGRKNTEAFF. Full variable domain (remainder filled in from reference TRBV7-9 and TRBJ1-1): DTGVSQNPRHKITKRGQNVTFRCDPISEHNRLYWYRQTLGQGPEFLTYFQNEAQLEKSRLLSDRFSAERPKGSFSTLEIQRTEQGDSAMYLCASSPGRKNTEAFFGQGTRLTVV.

This clonotype was detected only once. The J gene is TRBJ1-1, the V gene TRBV5-1; 10 bases align to TRBD1. Trimming cost V 0 bases and J 10 bases; bases outside gene matches: 6. Germline CDR1 and CDR2: SGHRS and YFSETQ. There are 14 residues in the CDR3. The CDR3 DNA reads TGCGCCAGCAGCTTGGAGCGACAGGGGGCTGGAGCTTTCTTT. As protein: CASSLERQGAGAFF.

This chain uses TRBV10-3 with TRBJ2-7, with D tentatively TRBD1 (6 bases). CDR3 size: 12 residues. With 8 bases removed from V and 7 bases from J, the gap between germline ends came to 15 bases. Germline lookup yields CDR1 ENHRY and CDR2 SYGVKD. DNA for the CDR3: TGTGCCATCCAGGACAGCTTAGGGGAGCAGTACTTC. Its protein is CAIQDSLGEQYF.

This clonotype appeared many times. The chain uses TRBV12-3 or TRBV12-4 and TRBJ1-5, with 9 bases aligning to TRBD1. The CDR3 spans 15 residues. J lost 4 bases, V lost 3 bases, and 4 bases had no gene match. The CDR3: CASSFPTGGNQPQHF. The CDR3 DNA reads TGTGCCAGCAGTTTCCCGACAGGGGGGAATCAGCCCCAGCATTTT.

A word on this clonotype: With a much larger clone just one base away, this may be a read error. J is TRBJ2-5 and V is TRBV7-9; D remains unclear. The CDR3 consists of 15 residues. From germline, CDR1 is SEHNR and CDR2 FQNEAQ (reference sequence). Here the CDR3 reads CASSLSDAAQGTQYF. The CDR3 bases are TGTGCCAGCAGCTTATCCGACGCAGCTCAAGGGACCCAGTACTTC.

The gene calls are TRBV7-9 and TRBJ1-2; TRBD1 is a possible D gene (6 bases). V lost 5 bases and J 5 bases, leaving 15 bases between the germline ends. CDR3 length: 14 residues. Germline CDR1 is SEHNR and CDR2 is FQNEAQ (reference sequence). CDR3 nucleotide sequence: TGTGCCAGCAGCCCAGAGGTACAGGGATATGGCTACACCTTC. Translation gives CASSPEVQGYGYTF.

Here the CDR3 reads CAISESQGARGYTF. CDR3 nucleotides: TGTGCCATCAGTGAGTCCCAGGGGGCGCGTGGCTACACCTTC. The chain employs TRBV10-3 and TRBJ1-2; the match to TRBD1 covers 8 bases. From germline, CDR1 is ENHRY and CDR2 SYGVKD. With 0 bases clipped from V and 7 bases from J, the junction kept 4 bases outside the gene matches. The CDR3 covers 14 residues.

The rearrangement links TRBV27 to TRBJ1-4, with D perhaps TRBD1 (6 bases). The germline gives CDR1 MNHEY, CDR2 SMNVEV (reference sequence). V was shortened by 3 bases and J by 4 bases, with 21 bases between the two germline ends. The CDR3 runs 18 residues. The CDR3 region is CASSFQWVSGGGNEKLFF. CDR3 nucleotides: TGTGCCAGCAGTTTCCAATGGGTTTCGGGGGGCGGTAATGAAAAACTGTTTTTT.